One sample yielded the 18 T cell receptor beta chains listed below, sequenced in a study of metastatic and nonmetastatic thyroid tumors. Thyroid surgery was performed in patients who had received no treatment beforehand. TCRdb reprocessed the PCR reads via MiXCR. The sample records approximately 34,000 clones, roughly 15% being singletons. The sequenced sample was blood. The receptors originated from a female donor with papillary thyroid cancer or a benign thyroid nodule (not recorded which). Some clones in this sample may be carry-over from other donors' samples.

The J gene is TRBJ1-5, the V gene TRBV20-1; 8 nucleotides line up with TRBD1. The CDR3 has 16 residues. V shed 1 base and J 3 bases; nucleotides not matched to a gene: 8. CDR1 and CDR2 from the germline V gene are DFQATT and SNEGSKA (reference sequence). The CDR3, as DNA: TGCAGTGCTAGAGCTCAGGGGGCGATTTCCAATCAGCCCCAGCATTTT. It encodes CSARAQGAISNQPQHF.

This clone was recorded at least ten times. V is TRBV11-2 and J is TRBJ2-6, with D possibly TRBD2 on 5 matching bases. Trimming cost V 2 bases and J 0 bases, with 14 bases left between them. This CDR3 is 18 amino acids long. CDR1 is SGHAT, CDR2 FQNNGV, per germline. For the CDR3, the DNA is TGTGCCAGCAGCTTATCTGCGGGCCTAAGCTCTGGGGCCAACGTCCTGACTTTC. Its translation: CASSLSAGLSSGANVLTF.

This clone was counted many times. V is TRBV19 and J is TRBJ2-5; D uncertain. Trimming removed 8 bases from V and 2 bases from J, with 12 bases in between. Germline V gene data show CDR1 as LNHDA and CDR2 as SQIVND (reference sequence). The CDR3 contains 13 residues. Written as DNA, the CDR3 is TGTGCCAGTTCATACGGGCTTCAAGAGACCCAGTACTTC. Protein: CASSYGLQETQYF.

This clone was counted only a few times. A junction boundary mismatches the germline segment, possibly from a read error. This chain joins TRBV28 and TRBJ2-6; D might be TRBD1 (6 bases). This CDR3 is 18 amino acids long. The germline gives CDR1 MDHEN, CDR2 SYDVKM. In DNA form, the CDR3 reads TGTGCCATCAGTGCATCAGGGGTAAAGAGCTCTGGGGCCAACGTCCTGACTTTC. It encodes CAISASGVKSSGANVLTF.

This clone occurred many times. The V and J genes are TRBV28 and TRBJ1-6, with 9 nucleotides matching TRBD1. The junction had 7 bases not matched to a gene; V was cut back by 6 bases and J by 7 bases. This CDR3 contains 15 residues. Per the germline V gene, CDR1 is MDHEN and CDR2 is SYDVKM. The CDR3 sequence: CASSRLGQGNSPLHF. In DNA form, the CDR3 reads TGTGCCAGCAGCAGGCTCGGACAGGGGAATTCACCCCTCCACTTT. Drawing the rest from reference TRBV28 and TRBJ1-6, the complete variable domain is DVKVTQSSRYLVKRTGEKVFLECVQDMDHENMFWYRQDPGLGLRLIYFSYDVKMKEKGDIPEGYSVSREKKERFSLILESASTNQTSMYLCASSRLGQGNSPLHFGNGTRLTVT.

This clone was observed many times. The chain recombines TRBV5-1 with TRBJ2-3; D might be TRBD1 (6 bases). Germline V gene lookup returns CDR1 SGHRS and CDR2 YFSETQ. The length of the CDR3 is 15 residues. Trimming removed 4 bases at V and 2 bases at J, with 14 bases between. CDR3 nucleotide sequence: TGCGCCAGCAGCGTATCCTTGGGACACACAGATACGCAGTATTTT. As protein: CASSVSLGHTDTQYF. The whole variable domain, remainder taken from reference TRBV5-1 and TRBJ2-3, is KAGVTQTPRYLIKTRGQQVTLSCSPISGHRSVSWYQQTPGQGLQFLFEYFSETQRNKGNFPGRFSGRQFSNSRSEMNVSTLELGDSALYLCASSVSLGHTDTQYFGPGTRLTVL.

This clone has ten or more counts. This chain uses TRBV20-1 with TRBJ2-1; D might be TRBD2 (6 bases). The V end lost 5 bases, the J end lost 4 bases, and 12 bases lay between the germline ends. CDR1 is DFQATT and CDR2 is SNEGSKA in the germline V gene (reference sequence). This CDR3 contains 13 residues. The CDR3 coding sequence is TGCAGTGCTCACGGGGGACTTTACAATGAGCAGTTCTTC. Translation gives CSAHGGLYNEQFF.

The chain recombines TRBV6-1 with TRBJ1-5; 7 bases align to TRBD1. Germline assignment: CDR1 MNHNS and CDR2 SASEGT. J was trimmed by 6 bases and V by 4 bases; bases with no gene match: 3. This CDR3 is built from 13 residues. The CDR3 loop reads CASSGRGGQPQHF. CDR3 nucleotides: TGTGCCAGCAGTGGCAGGGGGGGTCAGCCCCAGCATTTT.

This clone was observed at least ten times. V is TRBV20-1 and J is TRBJ2-5; 7 nucleotides line up with TRBD1. Germline-derived CDR1 and CDR2 are DFQATT and SNEGSKA (reference sequence). V gave up 4 bases and J gave up 0 bases; unmatched junction bases: 20. CDR3 size: 19 residues. CDR3 protein: CSATGTERRSRWYQETQYF. CDR3 coding DNA: TGCAGTGCTACCGGGACAGAGAGACGTAGTCGCTGGTACCAAGAGACCCAGTACTTC.

This clone was seen repeatedly, ten times or more. This chain links TRBV7-3 with TRBJ2-1; D is possibly TRBD2 (6 bases). V lost 1 base and J 9 bases, leaving 7 bases between the germline ends. Germline V gives CDR1 SGHTA, CDR2 FQGTGA. The CDR3 contains 12 residues. The CDR3 region is CASSLMEGEQFF. For the CDR3, the DNA is TGTGCCAGCAGCTTAATGGAGGGTGAGCAGTTCTTC.

This clone was counted at least ten times. V gene TRBV4-2 combines with J gene TRBJ2-2; 14 nucleotides match TRBD2. The CDR3 spans 17 residues. V was clipped by 4 bases and J by 7 bases; unmatched bases: 8. Germline V lookup: CDR1 LGHNA, CDR2 YNFKEQ. The CDR3 DNA sequence: TGTGCCAGCAGCCCGCGGACTAGCGGGAGGCGGGACGGGGAGCTGTTTTTT. Its protein is CASSPRTSGRRDGELFF.

This clone was detected ten times or more. The rearrangement links TRBV2 to TRBJ2-2; 8 positions agree with TRBD1. The CDR3 loop spans 16 amino acids. Trimming cost V 4 bases and J 4 bases; bases outside gene matches: 8. The germline CDR1 and CDR2 sequences are SNHLY and FYNNEI. CDR3 loop: CASSAGGRVITGELFF. The CDR3 DNA is TGTGCCAGCAGTGCAGGGGGCAGGGTCATCACCGGGGAGCTGTTTTTT.

This clone was observed at least ten times. The chain joins TRBV7-9 to TRBJ1-1, with D possibly TRBD1 on 5 matching bases. With 6 bases removed from V and 4 bases from J, the gap between germline ends came to 18 bases. This CDR3 region has 15 residues. Germline V gene data show CDR1 as SEHNR and CDR2 as FQNEAQ (reference sequence). CDR3 region: CASRAYPRQGTEAFF. CDR3 DNA sequence: TGTGCCAGCAGGGCCTACCCCCGCCAGGGCACTGAAGCTTTCTTT.

This clone was seen many times. V is TRBV28 and J is TRBJ1-6; D is ambiguous. V was pared by 7 bases and J by 6 bases, with 13 bases between. Germline V gene lookup returns CDR1 MDHEN and CDR2 SYDVKM. CDR3 length: 14 amino acids. Written as DNA, the CDR3 is TGTGCCAGCATATGGCAGCGGGGTAATTCACCCCTCCACTTT. Translating gives CASIWQRGNSPLHF.

This clone was seen a few times. V is TRBV9 and J is TRBJ2-5; D is undetermined. Germline CDR1 reads SGDLS; CDR2 reads YYNGEE. V shed 0 bases and J shed 5 bases, with 8 bases lying between them. The CDR3 covers 13 residues. CDR3 region: CASSVGREETQYF. The CDR3, as DNA: TGTGCCAGCAGCGTAGGCAGAGAGGAGACCCAGTACTTC.

The chain employs TRBV30 and TRBJ2-7; D is undetermined. This CDR3 spans 13 amino acids. CDR1 and CDR2 from the germline V gene are GTSNPN and SVGIG (reference sequence). With 0 bases removed from V and 6 bases from J, the gap between germline ends came to 12 bases. The chain's CDR3 is CAWSVKSPPEQYF. CDR3 coding DNA: TGTGCCTGGAGTGTTAAGTCGCCGCCCGAGCAGTACTTC.

This clone was counted between two and nine times. The chain has TRBV6-1 and TRBJ2-5; D is perhaps TRBD2 (6 bases). Per the germline V gene, CDR1 is MNHNS and CDR2 is SASEGT. Trimming took off 4 bases at V and 5 bases at J, with 17 bases between the two ends. The CDR3 has 15 residues. Here the CDR3 reads CASSVSHGAGETQYF. Written as DNA, the CDR3 is TGTGCCAGCAGTGTCTCCCATGGGGCGGGGGAGACCCAGTACTTC.

This clone came up many times. The chain joins TRBV30 to TRBJ1-2, with 9 bases that match TRBD1. The junction had 13 bases not matched to a gene; V was cut back by 5 bases and J by 3 bases. The CDR3 spans 16 residues. The germline CDR1 and CDR2 sequences are GTSNPN and SVGIG (reference sequence). CDR3 sequence reads: CAWDKYGTGSDYGYTF. As DNA, the CDR3 is TGTGCCTGGGATAAGTACGGGACAGGGTCGGACTATGGCTACACCTTC.